The sequence of this T cell receptor beta chain was determined in a study of blood T cells in healthy people across ages. Study-wide background: Template switching captured about one barcoded beta molecule per two T cells. Findings of the study overall: Observed TCR beta diversity per million T cells went down as age went up. This fall followed a roughly linear course with age.

Each sample yielded at least 5.5 micrograms of PBMC total RNA. This clonotype was picked up a small number of times. What it binds is unknown. Together with a sample-barcoded 5' primer, a J-beta primer mix was included in a second PCR lasting about 7 to 11 cycles. Template switching added a 12-random-nucleotide identifier to every cDNA molecule. TCRdb analysed the 5' RACE reads with MiXCR anew, one entry per CDR3 protein. This sample yields more than 650,000 distinct CDR3 sequences, of which 22% are seen a single time; 20% to 25% belongs to the top ten. Per the germline V gene, CDR1 is PRHDT and CDR2 is FYEKMQ (reference sequence). The CDR3 totals 17 residues. V gave up 2 bases and J gave up 4 bases, with 15 bases separating them.

Specimen: blood. The sequence was collected from a man aged 65 to 79 in good health. The V and J genes are TRBV13 and TRBJ2-6; D may be TRBD1 (5 bases). This CDR3 reads CASSLMTEQAGANVLTF. CDR3 bases: TGTGCCAGCAGCTTAATGACAGAACAAGCAGGGGCCAACGTCCTGACTTTC.